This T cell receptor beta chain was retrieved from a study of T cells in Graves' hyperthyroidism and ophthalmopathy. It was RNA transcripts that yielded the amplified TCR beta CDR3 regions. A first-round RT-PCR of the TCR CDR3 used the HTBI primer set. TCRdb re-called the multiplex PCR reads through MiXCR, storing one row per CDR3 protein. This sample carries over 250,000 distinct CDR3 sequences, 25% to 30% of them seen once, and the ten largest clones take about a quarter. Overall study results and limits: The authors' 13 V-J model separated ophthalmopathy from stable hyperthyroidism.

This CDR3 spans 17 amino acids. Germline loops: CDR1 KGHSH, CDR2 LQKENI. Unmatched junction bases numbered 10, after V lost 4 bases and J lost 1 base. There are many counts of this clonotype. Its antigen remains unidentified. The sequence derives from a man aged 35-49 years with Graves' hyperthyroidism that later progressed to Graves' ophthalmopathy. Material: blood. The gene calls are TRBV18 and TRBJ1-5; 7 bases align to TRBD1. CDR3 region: CASSRLAGQQSNQPQHF. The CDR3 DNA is TGTGCCAGCTCACGGCTAGCGGGACAGCAGAGCAATCAGCCCCAGCATTTT.